Listed below are T cell receptor beta chains from one sample, sequenced in a study of ipilimumab plus nivolumab after autologous stem cell transplantation. Clones were read by immunoSEQ multiplex PCR, and TCRdb kept only the in-frame ones, dropping some. This sample has about 40,000 clones, with roughly 92% found just once. The input for sequencing was PBMCs, taken in a trial of ipilimumab plus nivolumab as post-transplant consolidation. Receptors were obtained from a male donor with multiple myeloma. Each CDR3 is given with its conserved first and last residue. The order of the fields is clone size, J gene, V gene, D gene, CDR3 protein, CDR3 DNA. D genes are given only for firm matches. The size entry is marked missing in some rows and otherwise reads once, few, many or a size class.

abundance: -
j_gene: TRBJ1-5
v_gene: TRBV21-1
d_gene: -
CDR3aa: CASSKDGRTGDQPQHF
CDR3nt: TGTGCCAGCAGCAAAGATGGTAGGACGGGGGATCAGCCCCAGCATTTT

abundance: -
j_gene: TRBJ1-4
v_gene: TRBV5-1
d_gene: -
CDR3aa: CASSPRGSWGAPEKLFF
CDR3nt: TGCGCCAGCAGCCCACGGGGGAGTTGGGGGGCCCCTGAAAAACTGTTTTTT

abundance: once
j_gene: TRBJ2-1
v_gene: TRBV7-9
d_gene: TRBD2
CDR3aa: CASRELADGTDEQFF
CDR3nt: TGTGCCAGCAGAGAACTAGCGGACGGGACCGATGAGCAGTTCTTC

abundance: -
j_gene: TRBJ2-7
v_gene: TRBV27
d_gene: -
CDR3aa: CASMRTGTYEQYF
CDR3nt: TGTGCCAGCATGAGGACTGGAACCTACGAGCAGTACTTC

abundance: -
j_gene: TRBJ1-1
v_gene: TRBV27
d_gene: TRBD1
CDR3aa: CASSFVQGKAFF
CDR3nt: TGTGCCAGCAGTTTCGTACAGGGGAAAGCTTTCTTT

abundance: -
j_gene: TRBJ2-3
v_gene: TRBV11-2
d_gene: -
CDR3aa: CASSLEGSRTDTQYF
CDR3nt: TGTGCCAGCAGCTTAGAGGGGTCCCGCACAGATACGCAGTATTTT

abundance: -
j_gene: TRBJ2-1
v_gene: TRBV9
d_gene: -
CDR3aa: CASSVGRALGNEQFF
CDR3nt: TGTGCCAGCAGCGTAGGACGCGCGTTGGGTAATGAGCAGTTCTTC

abundance: -
j_gene: TRBJ2-1
v_gene: TRBV4-3
d_gene: -
CDR3aa: CASSQDGAAYNEQFF
CDR3nt: TGCGCCAGCAGCCAAGATGGGGCTGCATACAATGAGCAGTTCTTC

abundance: -
j_gene: TRBJ2-7
v_gene: TRBV7-2
d_gene: -
CDR3aa: CASSLALGTPYEQYF
CDR3nt: TGTGCCAGCAGCTTAGCGCTCGGAACCCCCTACGAGCAGTACTTC

abundance: -
j_gene: TRBJ2-3
v_gene: TRBV11-2
d_gene: -
CDR3aa: CASSPFEDTQYF
CDR3nt: TGTGCCAGCAGCCCCTTCGAAGATACGCAGTATTTT

abundance: -
j_gene: TRBJ2-1
v_gene: TRBV28
d_gene: TRBD1
CDR3aa: CASSLTQGPGQFF
CDR3nt: TGTGCCAGCAGTTTAACACAGGGGCCAGGGCAGTTCTTC

abundance: -
j_gene: TRBJ2-7
v_gene: TRBV10-3
d_gene: -
CDR3aa: CAISGLVGISYEQYF
CDR3nt: TGTGCCATCAGTGGCCTAGTCGGAATCTCCTACGAGCAGTACTTC